One TCR beta chain is described in this entry. Its antigen is still unknown. The junction departs from germline at one end; a sequencing error may be responsible. This entry is derived from a study of tumor and adjacent non-tumor tissue in lung cancer. As for the study in general: Samples averaged about 4.17 million productive TCRbeta reads each.

Germline CDR1 and CDR2: SGHRS and YFSETQ. The length of the CDR3 is 17 residues. Study-wide results and limits: TCR diversity was significantly greater in tumor than normal lung tissue.

The template was RNA from unsorted bulk tissue. This non-tumor lung sample came from over 3 cm beyond the tumor edge. Donors were chemotherapy-naive, newly diagnosed lung cancer surgical patients in China, August–late 2014. A modified ARM-PCR protocol with three rounds of nested PCR amplified TCRbeta. TCRdb independently ran MiXCR on the multiplex PCR reads; one entry per CDR3 protein. The sample has 98,000 or so distinct CDR3 sequences, about 80% seen once. The receptor was derived from a man between 60 and 75 years old with small cell lung cancer. The chain combines TRBV5-1 with TRBJ2-7; TRBD1 might be the D (6 bases). Sequenced: distant non-tumor lung tissue. The CDR3 DNA reads TGCTCCAGCAGCTTGAATAATCCACCGGGACAACTTGACGAGCAGTACTTC. Translation: CSSSLNNPPGQLDEQYF.